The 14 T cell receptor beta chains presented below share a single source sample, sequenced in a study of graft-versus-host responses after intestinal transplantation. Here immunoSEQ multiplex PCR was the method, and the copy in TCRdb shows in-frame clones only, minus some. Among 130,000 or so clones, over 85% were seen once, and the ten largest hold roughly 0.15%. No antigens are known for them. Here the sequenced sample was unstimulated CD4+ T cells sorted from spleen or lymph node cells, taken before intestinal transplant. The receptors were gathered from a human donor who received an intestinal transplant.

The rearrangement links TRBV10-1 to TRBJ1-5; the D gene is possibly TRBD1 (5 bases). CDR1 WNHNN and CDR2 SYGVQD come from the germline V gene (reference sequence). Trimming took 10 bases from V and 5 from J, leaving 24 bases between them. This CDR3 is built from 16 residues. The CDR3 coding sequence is TGCGCCATCGACAACTGGGGAGGGGCCGGGTATCAGCCCCAGCATTTT. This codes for CAIDNWGGAGYQPQHF.

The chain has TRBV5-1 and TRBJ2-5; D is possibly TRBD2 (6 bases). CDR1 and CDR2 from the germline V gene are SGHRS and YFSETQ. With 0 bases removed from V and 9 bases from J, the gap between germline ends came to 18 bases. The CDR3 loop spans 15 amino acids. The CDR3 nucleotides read TGCGCCAGCAGCTTGGCAGCGCTGGGGGGTTCGTCCCAGTACTTC. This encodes CASSLAALGGSSQYF.

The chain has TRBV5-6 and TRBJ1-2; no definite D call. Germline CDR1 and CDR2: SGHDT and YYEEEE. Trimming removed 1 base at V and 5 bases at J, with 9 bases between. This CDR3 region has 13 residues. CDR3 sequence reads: CASSLRAAYGYTF. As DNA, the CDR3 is TGTGCCAGCAGCTTGAGGGCGGCATATGGCTACACCTTC.

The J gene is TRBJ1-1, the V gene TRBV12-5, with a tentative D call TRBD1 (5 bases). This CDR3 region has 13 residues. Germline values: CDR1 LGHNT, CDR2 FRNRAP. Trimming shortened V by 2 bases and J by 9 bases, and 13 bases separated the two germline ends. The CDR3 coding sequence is TGTGCTAGTGGTTTGTGGGGTGGGGGAAAAGCTTTCTTT. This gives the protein CASGLWGGGKAFF.

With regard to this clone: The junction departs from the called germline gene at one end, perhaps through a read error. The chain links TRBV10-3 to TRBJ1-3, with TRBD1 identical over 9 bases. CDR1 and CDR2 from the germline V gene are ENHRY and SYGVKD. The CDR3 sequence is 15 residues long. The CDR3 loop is CAVSRDRDRGNTIYF. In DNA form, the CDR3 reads TGTGCCGTCAGCCGGGACAGGGATCGTGGAAACACCATATATTTT.

CDR3 nucleotide sequence: TGCGCCAGCAGCTTGTACGCCGAGACGGGGAACACTGAAGCTTTCTTT. It yields the protein CASSLYAETGNTEAFF. This chain uses TRBV5-1 with TRBJ1-1; no clear D. Trimming removed 1 base at V and 1 base at J, with 14 bases between. The length of the CDR3 is 16 residues. Per germline, CDR1 SGHRS and CDR2 YFSETQ.

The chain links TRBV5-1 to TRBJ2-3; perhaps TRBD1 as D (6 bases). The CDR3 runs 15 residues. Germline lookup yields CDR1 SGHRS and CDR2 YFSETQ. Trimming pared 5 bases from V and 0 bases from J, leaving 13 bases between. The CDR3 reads CASRRGTVSTDTQYF. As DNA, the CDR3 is TGCGCCAGCAGAAGGGGGACGGTGAGCACAGATACGCAGTATTTT.

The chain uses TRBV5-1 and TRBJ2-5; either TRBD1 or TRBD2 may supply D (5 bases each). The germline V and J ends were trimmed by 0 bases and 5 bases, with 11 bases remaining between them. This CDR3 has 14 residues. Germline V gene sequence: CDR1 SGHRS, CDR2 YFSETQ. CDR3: CASSLAGRDETQYF. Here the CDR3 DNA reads TGCGCCAGCAGCTTGGCCGGCAGGGACGAGACCCAGTACTTC.

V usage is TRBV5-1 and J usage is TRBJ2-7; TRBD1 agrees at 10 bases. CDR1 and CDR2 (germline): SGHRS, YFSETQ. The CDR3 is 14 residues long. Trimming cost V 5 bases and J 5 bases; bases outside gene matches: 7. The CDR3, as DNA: TGCGCCAGCAGAAGGGGACAGGGGATCGACGAGCAGTACTTC. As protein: CASRRGQGIDEQYF.

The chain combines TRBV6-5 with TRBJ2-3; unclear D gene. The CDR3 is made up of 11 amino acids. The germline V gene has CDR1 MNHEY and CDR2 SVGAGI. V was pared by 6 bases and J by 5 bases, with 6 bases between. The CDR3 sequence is CASSQGDTQYF. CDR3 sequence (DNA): TGTGCCAGCAGCCAAGGAGATACGCAGTATTTT.

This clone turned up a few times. The CDR3 loop is CASSAGTPSSGNTIYF. In DNA, the CDR3 is TGTGCCAGCAGCGCCGGGACACCATCCTCTGGAAACACCATATATTTT. This chain connects TRBV5-4 to TRBJ1-3; D might be TRBD1 (6 bases). Germline V gene sequence: CDR1 SGHNT, CDR2 YYREEE (reference sequence). V lost 4 bases, J lost 0 bases, and 14 bases lay in between. The CDR3 spans 16 residues.

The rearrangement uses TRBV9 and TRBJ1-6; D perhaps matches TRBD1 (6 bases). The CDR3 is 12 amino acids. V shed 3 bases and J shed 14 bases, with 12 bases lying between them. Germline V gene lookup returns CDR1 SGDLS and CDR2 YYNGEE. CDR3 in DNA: TGTGCCAGCAGCGGACCCCGGGACACCCTCCACTTT. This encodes CASSGPRDTLHF.

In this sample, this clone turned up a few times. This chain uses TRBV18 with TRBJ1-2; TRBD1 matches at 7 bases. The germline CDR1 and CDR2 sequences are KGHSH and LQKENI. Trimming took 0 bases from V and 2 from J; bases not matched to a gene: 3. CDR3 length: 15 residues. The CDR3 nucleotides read TGTGCCAGCTCACCACCGACAGGGCCCAACTATGGCTACACCTTC. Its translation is CASSPPTGPNYGYTF.

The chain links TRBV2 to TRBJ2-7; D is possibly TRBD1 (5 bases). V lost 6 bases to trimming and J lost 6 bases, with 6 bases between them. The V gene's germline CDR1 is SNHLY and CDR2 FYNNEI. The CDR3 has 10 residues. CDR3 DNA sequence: TGTGCCAGCAGGGGGCCCGAGCAGTACTTC. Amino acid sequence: CASRGPEQYF. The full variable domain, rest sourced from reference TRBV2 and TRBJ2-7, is EPEVTQTPSHQVTQMGQEVILRCVPISNHLYFYWYRQILGQKVEFLVSFYNNEISEKSEIFDDQFSVERPDGSNFTLKIRSTKLEDSAMYFCASRGPEQYFGPGTRLTVT.